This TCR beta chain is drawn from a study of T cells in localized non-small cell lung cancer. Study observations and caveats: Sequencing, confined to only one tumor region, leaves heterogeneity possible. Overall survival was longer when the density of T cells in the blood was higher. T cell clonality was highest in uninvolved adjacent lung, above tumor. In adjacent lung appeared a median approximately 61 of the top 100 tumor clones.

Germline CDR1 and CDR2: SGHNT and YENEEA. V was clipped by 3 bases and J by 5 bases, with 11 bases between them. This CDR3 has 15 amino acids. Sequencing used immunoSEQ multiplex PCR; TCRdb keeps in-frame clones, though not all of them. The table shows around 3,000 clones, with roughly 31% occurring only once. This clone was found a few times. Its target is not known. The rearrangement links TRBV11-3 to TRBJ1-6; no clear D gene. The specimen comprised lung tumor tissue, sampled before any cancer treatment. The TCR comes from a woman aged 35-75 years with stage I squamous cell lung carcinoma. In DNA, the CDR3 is TGTGCCAGCAGCTTGGAGCCGGAGAATAATTCACCCCTCCACTTT. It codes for CASSLEPENNSPLHF.